The present entry profiles one T cell receptor (beta chain) with its context. This sample is drawn from a study of T cells in Graves' hyperthyroidism and ophthalmopathy. V lost 5 bases, J lost 7 bases, and 5 bases stayed unmatched. Germline values: CDR1 KGHDR, CDR2 SFDVKD. This CDR3 has 15 amino acids. Template material for amplifying TCR beta CDR3 regions consisted of RNA transcripts. Primed by the HTBI set, a first-round RT-PCR was run on the TCR CDR3. TCRdb reanalysed the multiplex PCR reads using MiXCR and keeps one entry per CDR3 protein. Of 540,000 or so distinct CDR3 sequences in the sample, more than 45% are singletons; the top ten hold roughly 19%.

This chain joins TRBV24-1 and TRBJ1-6; TRBD1 aligns across 9 bases. The TCR comes from an adult woman with Graves' disease, either hyperthyroidism or ophthalmopathy (not recorded which). The sample was peripheral blood or thyroid tissue (not recorded which). CDR3 DNA: TGTGCCACCAGTGGCGGACAGGGGAGGAATTCACCCCTCCACTTT. Translated, it gives CATSGGQGRNSPLHF.